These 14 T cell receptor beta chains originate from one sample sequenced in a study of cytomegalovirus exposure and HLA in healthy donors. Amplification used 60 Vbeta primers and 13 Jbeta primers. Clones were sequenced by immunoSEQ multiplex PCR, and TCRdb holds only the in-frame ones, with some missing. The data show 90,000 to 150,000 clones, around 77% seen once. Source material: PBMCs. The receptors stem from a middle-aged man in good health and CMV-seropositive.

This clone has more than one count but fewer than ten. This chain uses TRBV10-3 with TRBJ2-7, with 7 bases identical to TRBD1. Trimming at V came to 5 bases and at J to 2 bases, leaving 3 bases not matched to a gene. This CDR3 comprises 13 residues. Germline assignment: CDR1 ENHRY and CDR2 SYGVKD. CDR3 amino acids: CAISQGVTYEQYF. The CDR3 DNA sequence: TGTGCCATCAGTCAGGGGGTGACCTACGAGCAGTACTTC.

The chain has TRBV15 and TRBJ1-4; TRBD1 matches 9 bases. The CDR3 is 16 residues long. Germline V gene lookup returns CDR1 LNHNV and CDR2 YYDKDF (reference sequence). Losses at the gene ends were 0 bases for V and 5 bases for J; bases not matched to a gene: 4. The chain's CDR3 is CATSRDLGTGNEKLFF. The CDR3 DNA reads TGTGCCACCAGCAGAGATTTAGGGACAGGGAATGAAAAACTGTTTTTT. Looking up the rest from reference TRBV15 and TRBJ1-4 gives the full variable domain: DAMVIQNPRYQVTQFGKPVTLSCSQTLNHNVMYWYQQKSSQAPKLLFHYYDKDFNNEADTPDNFQSRRPNTSFCFLDIRSPGLGDTAMYLCATSRDLGTGNEKLFFGSGTQLSVL.

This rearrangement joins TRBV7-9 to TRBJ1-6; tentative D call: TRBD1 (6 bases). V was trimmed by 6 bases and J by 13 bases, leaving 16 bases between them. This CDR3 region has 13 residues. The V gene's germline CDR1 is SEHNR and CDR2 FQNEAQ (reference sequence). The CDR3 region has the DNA TGTGCCAGCAGGGGACAACCAAATCTCCCCCTCCACTTT. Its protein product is CASRGQPNLPLHF.

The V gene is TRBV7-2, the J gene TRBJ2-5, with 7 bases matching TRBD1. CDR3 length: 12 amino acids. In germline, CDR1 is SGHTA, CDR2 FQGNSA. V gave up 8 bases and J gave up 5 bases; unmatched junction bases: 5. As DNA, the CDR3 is TGTGCCAGCGGACGACAGGGCGAGACCCAGTACTTC. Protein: CASGRQGETQYF.

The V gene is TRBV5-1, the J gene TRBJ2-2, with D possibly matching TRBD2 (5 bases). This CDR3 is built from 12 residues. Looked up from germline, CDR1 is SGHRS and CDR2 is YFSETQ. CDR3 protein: CAREWNTGELFF. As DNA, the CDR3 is TGCGCTAGGGAGTGGAACACCGGGGAGCTGTTTTTT.

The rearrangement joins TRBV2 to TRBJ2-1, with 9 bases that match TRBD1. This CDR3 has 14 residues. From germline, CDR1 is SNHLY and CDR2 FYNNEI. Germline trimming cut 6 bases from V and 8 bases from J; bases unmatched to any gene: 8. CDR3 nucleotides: TGTGCCAGCAGGCGGCCGGGACAGGGTGATGAGCAGTTCTTC. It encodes CASRRPGQGDEQFF.

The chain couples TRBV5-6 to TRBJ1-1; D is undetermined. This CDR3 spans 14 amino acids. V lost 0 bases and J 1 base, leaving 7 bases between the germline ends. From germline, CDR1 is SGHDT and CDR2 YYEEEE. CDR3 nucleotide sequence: TGTGCCAGCAGCTTGGACAGATGGAACACTGAAGCTTTCTTT. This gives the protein CASSLDRWNTEAFF.

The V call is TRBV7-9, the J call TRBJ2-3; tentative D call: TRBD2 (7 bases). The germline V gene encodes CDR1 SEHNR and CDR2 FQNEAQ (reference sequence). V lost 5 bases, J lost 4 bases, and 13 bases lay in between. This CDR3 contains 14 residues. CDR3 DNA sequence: TGTGCCAGCAGCCCCTCGGGGGGCGCAGATACGCAGTATTTT. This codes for CASSPSGGADTQYF.

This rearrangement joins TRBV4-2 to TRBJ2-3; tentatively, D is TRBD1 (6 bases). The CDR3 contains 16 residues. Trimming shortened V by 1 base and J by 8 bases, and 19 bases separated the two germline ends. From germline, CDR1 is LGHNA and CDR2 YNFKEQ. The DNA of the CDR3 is TGTGCCAGCAGCCAAGGGGGCAGGGGCTATCTGGTTACGCAGTATTTT. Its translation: CASSQGGRGYLVTQYF.

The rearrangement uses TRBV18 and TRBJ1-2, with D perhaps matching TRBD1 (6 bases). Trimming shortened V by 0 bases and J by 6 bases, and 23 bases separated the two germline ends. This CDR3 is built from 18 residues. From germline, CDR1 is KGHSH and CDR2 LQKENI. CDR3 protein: CASSPPGAGLVVGDGYTF. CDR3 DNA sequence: TGTGCCAGCTCACCACCGGGGGCCGGACTAGTAGTAGGGGATGGCTACACCTTC.

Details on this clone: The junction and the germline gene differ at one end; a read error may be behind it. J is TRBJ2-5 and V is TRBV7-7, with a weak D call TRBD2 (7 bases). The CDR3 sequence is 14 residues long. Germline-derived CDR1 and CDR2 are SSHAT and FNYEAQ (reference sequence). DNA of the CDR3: TGTGCTAGCAGCCCGGGGGGCACGAAGGAGACCCAGTACTTC. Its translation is CASSPGGTKETQYF.

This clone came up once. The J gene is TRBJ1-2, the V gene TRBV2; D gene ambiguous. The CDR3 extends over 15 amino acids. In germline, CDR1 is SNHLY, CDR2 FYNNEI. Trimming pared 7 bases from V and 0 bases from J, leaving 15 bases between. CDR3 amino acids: CASTPSQSSNYGYTF. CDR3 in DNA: TGTGCCAGCACCCCTTCGCAGTCGTCTAACTATGGCTACACCTTC.

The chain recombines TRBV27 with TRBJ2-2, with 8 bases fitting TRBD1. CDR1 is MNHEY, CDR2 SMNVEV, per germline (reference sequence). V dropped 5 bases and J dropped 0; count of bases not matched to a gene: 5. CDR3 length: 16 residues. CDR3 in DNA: TGTGCCAGCAGTCCTCAGGACAGGGCGAACACCGGGGAGCTGTTTTTT. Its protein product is CASSPQDRANTGELFF.

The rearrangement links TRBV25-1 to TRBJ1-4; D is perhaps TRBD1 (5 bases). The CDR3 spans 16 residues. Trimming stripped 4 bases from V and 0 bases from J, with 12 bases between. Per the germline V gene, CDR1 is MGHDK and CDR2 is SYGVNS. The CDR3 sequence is CASSVRGVTTNEKLFF. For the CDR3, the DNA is TGTGCCAGCAGTGTGCGGGGGGTCACAACTAATGAAAAACTGTTTTTT.